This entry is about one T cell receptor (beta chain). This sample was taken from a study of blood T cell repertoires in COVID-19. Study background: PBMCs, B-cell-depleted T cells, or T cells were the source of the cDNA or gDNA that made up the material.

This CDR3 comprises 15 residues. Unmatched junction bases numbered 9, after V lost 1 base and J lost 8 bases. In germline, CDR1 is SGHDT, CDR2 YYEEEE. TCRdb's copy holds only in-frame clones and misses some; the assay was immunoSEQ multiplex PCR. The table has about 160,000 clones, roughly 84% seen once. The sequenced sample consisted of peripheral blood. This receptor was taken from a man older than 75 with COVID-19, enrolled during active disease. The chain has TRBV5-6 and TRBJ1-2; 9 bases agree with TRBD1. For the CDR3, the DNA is TGTGCCAGCAGCTTGATTAGGGGACAGGGAGGCGGCTACACCTTC. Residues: CASSLIRGQGGGYTF.